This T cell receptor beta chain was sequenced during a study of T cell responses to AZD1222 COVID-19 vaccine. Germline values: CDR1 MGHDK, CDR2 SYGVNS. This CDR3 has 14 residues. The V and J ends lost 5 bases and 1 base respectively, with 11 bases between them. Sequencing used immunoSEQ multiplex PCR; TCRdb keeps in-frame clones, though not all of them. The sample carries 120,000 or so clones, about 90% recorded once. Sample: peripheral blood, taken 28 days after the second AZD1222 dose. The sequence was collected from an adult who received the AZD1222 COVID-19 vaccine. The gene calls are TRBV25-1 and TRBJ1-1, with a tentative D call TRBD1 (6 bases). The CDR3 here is CASSKQGPNTEAFF. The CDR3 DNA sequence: TGTGCCAGCAGTAAACAGGGACCGAACACTGAAGCTTTCTTT.